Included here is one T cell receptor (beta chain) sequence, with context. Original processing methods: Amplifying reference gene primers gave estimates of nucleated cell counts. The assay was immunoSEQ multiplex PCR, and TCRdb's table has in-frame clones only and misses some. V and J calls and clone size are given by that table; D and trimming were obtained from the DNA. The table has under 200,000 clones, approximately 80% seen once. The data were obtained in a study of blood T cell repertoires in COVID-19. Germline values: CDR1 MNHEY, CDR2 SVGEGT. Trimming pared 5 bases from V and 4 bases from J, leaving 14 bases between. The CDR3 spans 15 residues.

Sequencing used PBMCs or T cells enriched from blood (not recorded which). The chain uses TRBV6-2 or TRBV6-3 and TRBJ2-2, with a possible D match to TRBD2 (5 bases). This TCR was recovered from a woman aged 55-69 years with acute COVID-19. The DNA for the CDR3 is TGTGCCAGCAGTAAACCGTACGCGGGCACCGGGGAGCTGTTTTTT. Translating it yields CASSKPYAGTGELFF.